This T cell receptor beta chain came from a study of T cell responses to AZD1222 COVID-19 vaccine. Whole-study findings and limits: Dominant CD4 TCR responses targeted spike regions 160-218 and 743-854.

Turning to this clone: The target antigen is unknown.

V was clipped by 1 base and J by 4 bases, with 19 bases between them. The CDR3 loop spans 16 amino acids. CDR1 is GTSNPN and CDR2 is SVGIG in the germline V gene (reference sequence). This table comes from immunoSEQ multiplex PCR, and its TCRdb copy is limited to in-frame clones, with some not included. Seen here are about 57,000 clones, approximately 86% observed once, and the top ten hold approximately 16%. Sequencing was performed on peripheral blood, taken on day 0 of AZD1222 vaccination. This clonotype was sampled from an adult in good health. The chain couples TRBV30 to TRBJ2-5; TRBD2 might be the D (7 bases). CDR3: CAWSGEGMAGAETQYF. The CDR3 coding sequence is TGTGCCTGGAGTGGGGAGGGTATGGCAGGGGCAGAGACCCAGTACTTC.